A selection of T cell receptor beta chains follows, all from one sample in a study of a mutant IDH1 vaccine in newly diagnosed glioma. TCRdb's table, derived via immunoSEQ multiplex PCR, lists solely in-frame clones and lacks some. Among around 69,000 clones listed, about 88% were seen once. Their antigen targets remain unknown. Sequences were derived from PBMCs, sampled from a glioma patient whose treatment included an IDH1 peptide vaccine. All receptors come from a man under 40 with glioma. Each CDR3 is given with its conserved first and last residue. The order of the fields is V gene, D gene, CDR3 protein. A D gene is named only where the DNA matches it firmly.

>TRBV15|TRBD1
CATSLDRDQPQHF
>TRBV27|TRBD2
CASSFGLAGEQYF
>TRBV6-5|.
CASSYSNAVGEVAFF
>TRBV6-1|TRBD1
CASKRTGPSYEQYF
>TRBV7-8|.
CASSPTSIAYEQYF
>TRBV5-1|.
CASSATRSSDTQYF
>TRBV2|TRBD1
CASSRTGVAPETQYF
>TRBV5-1|TRBD2
CASSPGSLADPYEQYF
>TRBV7-8|TRBD2
CASSSRRLALTDTQYF
>TRBV7-2|.
CASSLTAGDTQYF
>TRBV10-2|.
CASSESFQPQHF
>TRBV7-2|TRBD2
CASSLRLAGLTDTQYF
>TRBV5-4|.
CASSTTREWTEAFF
>TRBV10-1|.
CASSESWDSYNEQFF